The source of this T cell receptor beta chain is a study of T-cell reconstitution after alpha-beta-depleted transplantation in children. The table lists this clonotype with a few counts. The antigen remains unidentified. Trimming took off 5 bases at V and 5 bases at J, with 20 bases between the two ends. The CDR3 is made up of 17 amino acids. Per the germline V gene, CDR1 is KGHDR and CDR2 is SFDVKD. Overall study findings and caveats: T-cell counts and diversity at one year following transplant were attributed mainly to newly produced T cells.

Unique molecular identifiers were built into the TCRbeta library. TCRdb passed the PCR reads through MiXCR, listing each CDR3 protein once. The sample includes around 370,000 distinct CDR3 sequences, 15% to 20% seen only once; the top ten take roughly two fifths. The chain carries TRBV24-1 and TRBJ2-2; a possible D gene is TRBD2 (6 bases). The source is a male patient between 2 and 10 years old who had a stem cell transplant for acute lymphoblastic leukemia, so the T cells may come from the graft donor. Sample: PBMCs, mostly from graft donor cells, taken 360 days after TCRalphabeta/CD19-depleted stem cell transplant. CDR3 DNA sequence: TGTGCCACCAGTGGACTAGATTTTGCCCGAGGGACCGGGGAGCTGTTTTTT. This gives the protein CATSGLDFARGTGELFF.